A selection of T cell receptor beta chains follows, all from one sample in a study of blood T cell repertoires in COVID-19. Assay: immunoSEQ multiplex PCR; the TCRdb copy retains only in-frame clones and omits some. Found here are 190,000 or so clones, approximately 90% of them singletons; the top ten hold under 3.5%. Specimen: peripheral blood. Receptor source: a woman aged 25-40 years with active or convalescent COVID-19. CDR3s include the opening cysteine and the closing phenylalanine or tryptophan. D genes are given only for firm matches. The size entry is marked missing in some rows and otherwise reads once, few, many or a size class.

D	size	V	J	CDR3	DNA
TRBD2	NA	TRBV5-1	TRBJ2-7	CASKLAARYEQYF	TGCGCCAGCAAACTAGCGGCCCGCTACGAGCAGTACTTC
NA	NA	TRBV4-1	TRBJ1-1	CASSQDPVNTEAFF	TGCGCCAGCAGCCAAGATCCGGTGAACACTGAAGCTTTCTTT
NA	NA	TRBV29-1	TRBJ1-2	CSVEDSLNYGYTF	TGCAGCGTTGAGGACAGCCTTAACTATGGCTACACCTTC
NA	once	TRBV11-2	TRBJ1-4	CASSLDLEKLFF	TGTGCCAGCAGCTTAGATCTTGAAAAACTGTTTTTT
NA	NA	TRBV12-3/TRBV12-4	TRBJ1-1	CASWTFSNTEAFF	TGTGCCAGCTGGACTTTTTCGAACACTGAAGCTTTCTTT
TRBD1	NA	TRBV25-1	TRBJ1-1	CASSARTGMNTEAFF	TGTGCCAGCAGTGCTCGGACAGGGATGAACACTGAAGCTTTCTTT
NA	few	TRBV28	TRBJ2-3	CASRRQSTDTQYF	TGTGCCAGCAGGCGACAGAGCACAGATACGCAGTATTTT
NA	NA	TRBV30	TRBJ2-5	CALGLPRETQYF	TGTGCCTTGGGGCTACCCAGGGAGACCCAGTACTTC
NA	NA	TRBV3-1/TRBV3-2	TRBJ2-3	CASRGAQTGGAGEGTDTQYF	TGTGCCAGCAGAGGGGCTCAGACAGGGGGAGCGGGGGAGGGCACAGATACGCAGTATTTT
TRBD1	NA	TRBV19	TRBJ2-7	CASSRFGTGGVYEQYF	TGTGCCAGTAGTCGATTTGGGACAGGGGGCGTCTACGAGCAGTACTTC
NA	NA	TRBV6-1	TRBJ1-2	CASSDRTYGYTF	TGTGCCAGCAGTGACCGTACATATGGCTACACCTTC
NA	once	TRBV19	TRBJ1-5	CASSIGQPNQPQHF	TGTGCCAGTAGTATCGGACAGCCTAATCAGCCCCAGCATTTT
NA	NA	TRBV5-6	TRBJ2-7	CASSRRVGEQYF	TGTGCCAGCAGCCGCCGGGTCGGCGAGCAGTACTTC
NA	NA	TRBV2	TRBJ1-4	CASSEEATVGEKLFF	TGTGCCAGCAGTGAAGAGGCGACAGTTGGTGAAAAACTGTTTTTT
TRBD2	NA	TRBV5-1	TRBJ2-3	CASSLDSGGSTDTQYF	TGCGCCAGCAGCTTGGACAGCGGGGGGAGCACAGATACGCAGTATTTT
NA	NA	TRBV24-1	TRBJ2-1	CATSHYRDNEQFF	TGTGCCACCAGCCATTACAGGGACAATGAGCAGTTCTTC
NA	NA	TRBV4-1	TRBJ2-2	CASSSSTSNTGELFF	TGCGCCAGCAGCTCTTCAACTTCGAACACCGGGGAGCTGTTTTTT
NA	NA	TRBV15	TRBJ1-2	CATSRVQGNANGYTF	TGTGCCACCAGCAGAGTGCAGGGGAATGCTAATGGCTACACCTTC
TRBD1	NA	TRBV6-5	TRBJ1-6	CASSFTGQGGNSPLHF	TGTGCCAGCAGTTTCACGGGACAGGGAGGAAATTCACCCCTCCACTTT
TRBD2	NA	TRBV4-1	TRBJ2-7	CASSHGLADSYEQYF	TGCGCCAGCAGCCATGGACTAGCGGATTCTTACGAGCAGTACTTC
TRBD2	NA	TRBV2	TRBJ2-1	CASSAPRGAGDGEEQFF	TGTGCCAGCAGCGCCCCGAGGGGAGCGGGGGATGGGGAGGAGCAGTTCTTC
NA	NA	TRBV7-9	TRBJ1-1	CASSLYRNRGDTEAFF	TGTGCCAGCAGCTTATATCGGAACCGGGGAGACACTGAAGCTTTCTTT